This entry concerns a single T cell receptor (beta chain). Every isolated RNA sample was fully reverse transcribed, so sequencing captured expressed TCRB transcripts. Clones were sequenced by immunoSEQ multiplex PCR, and TCRdb holds only the in-frame ones, with some missing. The sample carries around 500,000 clones, around 10% recorded once. The data originate from a study of beta chain features in type 1 diabetes. The CDR3 totals 14 residues. V was shortened by 6 bases and J by 5 bases, with 16 bases between the two germline ends. Germline CDR1 reads MNHEY; CDR2 reads SMNVEV (reference sequence). Cells sorted by CD45RO/CCR7/CD25/CD127/CD95/CD27 comprised CD4+ naive, central memory, regulatory and stem cell-like memory cells.

Sequencing was carried out using naive CD4+ T cells from blood. The TCR was taken from a woman between 18 and 30 years old in good health. The chain combines TRBV27 with TRBJ1-2, with D possibly being TRBD1 (6 bases). DNA of the CDR3: TGTGCCAGCAGCCGCACAGGGTGGGGTTATGGCTACACCTTC. Its protein product is CASSRTGWGYGYTF.